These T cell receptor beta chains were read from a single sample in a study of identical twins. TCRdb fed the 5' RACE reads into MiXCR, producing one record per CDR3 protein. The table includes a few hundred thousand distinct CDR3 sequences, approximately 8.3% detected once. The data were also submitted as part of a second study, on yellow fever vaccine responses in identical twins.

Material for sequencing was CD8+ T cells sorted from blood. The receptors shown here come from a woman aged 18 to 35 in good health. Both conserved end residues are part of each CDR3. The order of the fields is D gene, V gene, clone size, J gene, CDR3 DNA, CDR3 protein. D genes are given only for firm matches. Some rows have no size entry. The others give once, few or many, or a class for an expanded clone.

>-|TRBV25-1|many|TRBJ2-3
TGTGCCAGCAGCCACAAATGGTTTTCGAGTTTTTCGGCTAGCCCTTTAAAGGATACGCAGTATTTT
CASSHKWFSSFSASPLKDTQYF
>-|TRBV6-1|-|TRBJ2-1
TGTGCCAGCAGATCCGGGACACGCTACAATGAGCAGTTCTTC
CASRSGTRYNEQFF
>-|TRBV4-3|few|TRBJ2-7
TGCGCCAGCAGCCAAGATCCGGGGGCTACGTCCTACGAGCAGTACTTC
CASSQDPGATSYEQYF
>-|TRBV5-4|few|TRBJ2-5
TGTGCCAGCAGCTTGGCCCAGTATACCCAAGAGACCCAGTACTTC
CASSLAQYTQETQYF
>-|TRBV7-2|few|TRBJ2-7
TGTGCCAGCAGCTTAGGTGGGTCCGGCAACGAGCAGTACTTC
CASSLGGSGNEQYF
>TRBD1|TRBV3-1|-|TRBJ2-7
TGTGCCAGCAGCCAAGGCCCCGGGACAGGGGACTACGAGCAGTACTTC
CASSQGPGTGDYEQYF
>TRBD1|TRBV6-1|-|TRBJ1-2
TGTGCCAGCAGGCCTCCCGCGAACAGGGGCTATGGCTACACCTTC
CASRPPANRGYGYTF
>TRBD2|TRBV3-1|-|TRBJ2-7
TGTGCCAGCAGCCAACGACTAGCGGGAGTTGAAGAGCAGTACTTC
CASSQRLAGVEEQYF
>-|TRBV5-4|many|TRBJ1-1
TGTGCCAGCAGCTTGACAGGGATCACTGAAGCTTTCTTT
CASSLTGITEAFF
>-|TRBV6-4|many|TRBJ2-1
TGTGCCAGCAGTGTAGGGGGATATAATGAGCAGTTCTTC
CASSVGGYNEQFF
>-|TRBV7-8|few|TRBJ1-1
TGTGCCAGCAGCTCGCGAGGAGAATCGAACACTGAAGCTTTCTTT
CASSSRGESNTEAFF
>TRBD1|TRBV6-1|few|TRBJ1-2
TGTGCCAGCAGTAAGGCCCGGGACAGAATTTATGGCTACACCTTC
CASSKARDRIYGYTF
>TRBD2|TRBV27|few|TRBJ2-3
TGTGCCAGCAGTTTGTCTAGCGGGAGGGCCGGGACAGATACGCAGTATTTT
CASSLSSGRAGTDTQYF
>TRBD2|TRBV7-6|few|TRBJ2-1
TGTGCCAGCAGCTTAGACGGCGGGAGCGGTACGGATGAGCAGTTCTTC
CASSLDGGSGTDEQFF
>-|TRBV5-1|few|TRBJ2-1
TGCGCCAGCAGCTTGGAGCTCCTACTTACCTACAATGAGCAGTTCTTC
CASSLELLLTYNEQFF
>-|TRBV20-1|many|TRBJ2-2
TGCAGTGCTAGAGAGGCCGGGAGAGCAGCCGGGGAGCTGTTTTTT
CSAREAGRAAGELFF
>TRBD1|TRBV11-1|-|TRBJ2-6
TGTGCCAGCAGTCCGTCCGGGACAGGGAAATATGGGGCCAACGTCCTGACTTTC
CASSPSGTGKYGANVLTF
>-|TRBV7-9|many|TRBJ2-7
TGTGCCAGCAGTCCCCCCTCCAGGGGTGTGGGCGAGCAGTACTTC
CASSPPSRGVGEQYF
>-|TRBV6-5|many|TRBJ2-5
TGTGCCAGCAGTTACGCATCTGGGTACGAGACCCAGTACTTC
CASSYASGYETQYF
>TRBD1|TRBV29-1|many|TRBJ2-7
TGCAGCGTTCGACAGGGGGGCTACGAGCAGTACTTC
CSVRQGGYEQYF
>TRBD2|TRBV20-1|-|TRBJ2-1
TGCAGTGCATCCGGACTAGCGGGGAGTATTTACAATGAGCAGTTCTTC
CSASGLAGSIYNEQFF
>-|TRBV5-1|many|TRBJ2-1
TGCGCCAGCAGCTTGGAGGGAGCCTCCTACAATGAGCAGTTCTTC
CASSLEGASYNEQFF
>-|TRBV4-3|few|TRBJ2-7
TGCGCCAGCAGCCAAGATCGGGACCTCTACGAGCAGTACTTC
CASSQDRDLYEQYF
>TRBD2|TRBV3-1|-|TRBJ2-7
TGTGCCAGCAGCCAAGATCTAGCGGGGGCTCGGAACGAGCAGTACTTC
CASSQDLAGARNEQYF
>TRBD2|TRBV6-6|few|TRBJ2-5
TGTGCCAGCACTAGCGGGCGGGAGACCCAGTACTTC
CASTSGRETQYF
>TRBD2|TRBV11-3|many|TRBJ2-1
TGTGCCAGCAGCTTAACCAGCGGGAGTTTCTATGAGCAGTTCTTC
CASSLTSGSFYEQFF
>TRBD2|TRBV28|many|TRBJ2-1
TGTGCCAGCAGTTCCCCCACTAGCGGGGGCACCTACAATGAGCAGTTCTTC
CASSSPTSGGTYNEQFF
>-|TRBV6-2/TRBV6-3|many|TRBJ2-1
TGTGCCAGCAGTTATGCGGGTCTACACAATGAGCAGTTCTTC
CASSYAGLHNEQFF
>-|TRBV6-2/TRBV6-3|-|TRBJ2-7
TGTGCCAGCAGATCGGACTCCTACGAGCAGTACTTC
CASRSDSYEQYF
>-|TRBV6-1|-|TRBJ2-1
TGTGCCAGCAGGAACTTAGCGGTTAACCGAAACAATGAGCAGTTCTTC
CASRNLAVNRNNEQFF